This T cell receptor beta chain stems from a study of T cells in Graves' hyperthyroidism and ophthalmopathy. Study at large: Initial diagnosis, before any treatment, was when peripheral blood was collected. Whole-study results and caveats: Researchers found most expanded thyroid clonotypes above 0.001 in blood as well. It was a median about 7.1 months before onset that the model predicted ophthalmopathy.

Note on this clonotype: Its specificity is unknown.

J lost 10 bases, V lost 1 base, and 4 bases had no gene match. There are 13 residues in the CDR3. Germline V gives CDR1 KGHSH, CDR2 LQKENI. Amplification targeted TCR beta CDR3 regions from RNA transcripts. First-round RT-PCR of the TCR CDR3 relied on the HTBI primer set. TCRdb reanalysed the multiplex PCR reads using MiXCR and keeps one entry per CDR3 protein. The sample includes 300,000 to 400,000 distinct CDR3 sequences, roughly 14% seen only once; the top ten take roughly 25%. This receptor was taken from a woman between 25 and 40 years old with Graves' hyperthyroidism. The rearrangement uses TRBV18 and TRBJ2-7; 10 nucleotides line up with TRBD1. Input material: blood. In nucleotides, the CDR3 is TGTGCCAGCTCACCACGGGACAGGGGCGATCAGTACTTC. Protein sequence: CASSPRDRGDQYF.